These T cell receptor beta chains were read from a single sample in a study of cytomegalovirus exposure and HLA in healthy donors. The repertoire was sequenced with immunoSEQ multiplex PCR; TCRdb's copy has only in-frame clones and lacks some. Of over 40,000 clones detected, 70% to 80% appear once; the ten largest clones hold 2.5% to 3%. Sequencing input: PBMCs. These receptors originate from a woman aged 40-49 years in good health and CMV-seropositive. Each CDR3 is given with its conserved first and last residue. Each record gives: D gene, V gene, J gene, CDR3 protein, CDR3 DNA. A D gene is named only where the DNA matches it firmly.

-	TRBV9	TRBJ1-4	CASSAYRDRSEKLFF	TGTGCCAGCAGCGCGTACAGGGATCGGAGCGAAAAACTGTTTTTT
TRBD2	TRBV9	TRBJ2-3	CASSATSGGTDTQYF	TGTGCCAGCAGCGCTACTAGCGGTGGCACAGATACGCAGTATTTT
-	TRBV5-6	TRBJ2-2	CASSLFSGAGTGELFF	TGTGCCAGCAGCTTGTTCTCAGGGGCAGGCACCGGGGAGCTGTTTTTT
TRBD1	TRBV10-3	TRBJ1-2	CAISEPARTGEGYTF	TGTGCCATCAGTGAGCCCGCCCGTACAGGGGAGGGCTACACCTTC
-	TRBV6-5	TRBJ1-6	CASSFFNSPLHF	TGTGCCAGCAGTTTCTTTAATTCACCCCTCCACTTT
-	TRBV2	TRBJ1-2	CASSAQGANYGYTF	TGTGCCAGCAGTGCACAGGGAGCTAACTATGGCTACACCTTC
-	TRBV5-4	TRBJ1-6	CASRTELNSPLHF	TGTGCCAGCCGAACCGAACTGAATTCACCCCTCCACTTT
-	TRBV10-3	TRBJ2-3	CAITDKSGPQYF	TGTGCCATCACTGACAAGTCTGGGCCGCAGTATTTT
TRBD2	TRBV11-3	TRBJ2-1	CASSLGLAGGRDNEQFF	TGTGCCAGCAGCTTAGGGCTAGCGGGGGGGCGGGACAATGAGCAGTTCTTC
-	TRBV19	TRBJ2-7	CASTNHREPYEQYF	TGTGCCAGTACTAATCACAGGGAGCCCTACGAGCAGTACTTC
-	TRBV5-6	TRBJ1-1	CASSAGNTEAFF	TGTGCCAGCAGCGCCGGGAACACTGAAGCTTTCTTT
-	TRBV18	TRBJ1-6	CASSPGDSPLHF	TGTGCCAGCTCTCCGGGAGATTCACCCCTCCACTTT
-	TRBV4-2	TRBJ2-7	CASSQVQGSSYEQYF	TGTGCCAGCAGCCAAGTGCAGGGGAGCTCCTACGAGCAGTACTTC
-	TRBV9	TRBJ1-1	CASSGGTGSTEAFF	TGTGCCAGCAGCGGGGGAACAGGGTCCACTGAAGCTTTCTTT
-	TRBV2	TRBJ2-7	CASSERSFSYEQYF	TGTGCCAGCAGTGAACGGTCCTTCTCCTACGAGCAGTACTTC